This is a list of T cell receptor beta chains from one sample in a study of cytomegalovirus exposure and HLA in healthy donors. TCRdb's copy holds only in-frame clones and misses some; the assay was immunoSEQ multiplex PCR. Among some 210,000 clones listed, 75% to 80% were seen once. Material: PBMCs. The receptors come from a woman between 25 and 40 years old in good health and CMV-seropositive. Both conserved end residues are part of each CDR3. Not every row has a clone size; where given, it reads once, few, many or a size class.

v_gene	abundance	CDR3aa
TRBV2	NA	CASKDNSDTQYF
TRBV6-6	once	CASSYSGLNTGELFF
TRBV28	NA	CASSKLGGLAKNIQYF
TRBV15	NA	CATSRDPVGRGTEAFF
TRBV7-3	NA	CASSQMGGYNTEAFF
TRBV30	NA	CAWSPGLAGGPGELFF
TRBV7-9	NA	CASSPGARETQYF
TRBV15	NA	CATSREVVTSNQPQHF
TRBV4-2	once	CASSTRRGGDEQYF
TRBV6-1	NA	CASSFGTSVPGELFF
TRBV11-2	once	CASSFRGNQPQHF
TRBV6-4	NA	CASMCGIRRPNEKLFF
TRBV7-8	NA	CASSSQGAWGTEAFF
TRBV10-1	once	CASSDWRGREQFF
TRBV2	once	CASSPAGGPGANVLTF
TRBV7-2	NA	CASSNPGGPITGELFF
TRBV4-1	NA	CASSQNTGYSNQPQHF
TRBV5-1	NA	CASSPLGQAYSGANVLTF
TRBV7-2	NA	CASSPQGRASGNTIYF
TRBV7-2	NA	CASSSLGETQYF
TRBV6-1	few	CASSPQTGLNTEAFF
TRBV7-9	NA	CASSLPRETQYF
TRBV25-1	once	CASSESSPGGSYEQYF
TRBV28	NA	CASSSTSGRAKSVYEQYF
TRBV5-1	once	CASSPHGLQETQYF
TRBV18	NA	CASSGTSEYNEQFF
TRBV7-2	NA	CASSQGAGTFF
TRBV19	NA	CASSPKRGYASTDTQYF
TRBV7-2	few	CASSPRPTGTQYF
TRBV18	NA	CASSPLPPGTGYETQYF
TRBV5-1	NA	CASSPLVGAGEGNEQFF
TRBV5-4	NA	CASSLRAGGWVEQFF
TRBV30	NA	CAWSGGYNQPQHF
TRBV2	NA	CASRSHGSGSRDEQYF
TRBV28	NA	CATGSTYNEQFF
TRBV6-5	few	CASMRQGANTGELFF
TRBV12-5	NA	CASGLSGGETQYF
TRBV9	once	CASSVGLAGDNEQFF
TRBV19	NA	CASSYRIPGEKLFF
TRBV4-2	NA	CASSQERQGVAGANVLTF
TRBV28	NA	CASSYRDRNYGYTF
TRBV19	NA	CATSTRTRRTEAFF
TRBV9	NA	CASSQGQGGNSPLHF
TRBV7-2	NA	CASSPSSGASTDTQYF
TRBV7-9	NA	CASKWDRGLSGNTIYF
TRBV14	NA	CASSQDLQGDGYTF
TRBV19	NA	CASSIAGAALDGYTF
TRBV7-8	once	CASSFSGTGPYEQYF
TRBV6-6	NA	CASSRTGGEGQPQHF
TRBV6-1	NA	CASSEGRNSYGYTF
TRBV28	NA	CASRPTPGQGRTEAFF
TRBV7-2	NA	CASIRDRSTDTQYF
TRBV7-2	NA	CASSPRRVETEAFF